The present entry profiles one TCR beta chain with its context. The sample carries other DNA sequences with the same CDR3. Two consecutive negative NP/OP PCR tests, clearance, or resolved symptoms defined Cohort 3 recovery. Produced via immunoSEQ multiplex PCR; TCRdb's table is partial and in-frame only. The table has a few hundred thousand clones, approximately 90% seen once. CDR3 size: 14 residues. The V and J ends lost 4 bases and 0 bases, in that order; junction bases with no gene match: 3. Germline values: CDR1 SGHRS, CDR2 YFSETQ. These data originate in a study of blood T cell repertoires in COVID-19.

This clonotype originated in a woman between 18 and 30 years old who had recovered from COVID-19. Sequenced material: PBMCs or T cells enriched from blood (not recorded which). V and J are TRBV5-1 and TRBJ1-2, with 7 bases aligning to TRBD1. In nucleotides, the CDR3 is TGCGCCAGCAGCCCCGGGACAGCTAACTATGGCTACACCTTC. Translation: CASSPGTANYGYTF.